A single T cell receptor beta chain is shown here with its context. The antigen this receptor binds is unknown. No much larger clone is present one base from it, and per-base qualities are unavailable. Instrument on record: Illumina HiSeq 1500. TCRdb handled the public reads itself, with Q25 trimming in fastp and clone calling in MiXCR, and kept productive beta chains. For every CDR3 protein sequence, its rows merge into one entry that carries the most common genes and DNA. This sample lists about 340,000 distinct CDR3 sequences; just under 30% were detected once. Jointly, the top ten make up over 15% of the sample. The data originate from a study of T cell repertoires in cytomegalovirus infection (dated by TCRdb to the late 2010s). Notes on the research overall: The peptide stimulations were aimed at well-studied HLA-B-restricted epitopes as well as recently identified HLA-C-restricted CMV epitopes, whose presentation resists viral immunomodulation. Donor HLA type was relevant to the analysis, as public TCR beta signatures indicated carriage of CMV infection together with the matching HLA type.

Interpreted using the paper, the treatment or condition label stands for: in vitro stimulation with specific CMV peptide epitopes to enrich CMV-specific T cells. The CDR3 covers 14 residues, taking in both the cysteine and the phenylalanine. The retained sequence is limited to the CDR3, 42 bases, with the frame set at the first base. CDR1 and CDR2 (SNHLY, FYNNEI) derive from the germline V gene. The V end loses 3 bases and the J end loses 8 bases, and a stretch of 16 bases separates them. The paper's findings and limits, for the study overall: In both this cohort and an independent roughly 350-donor cohort, the cumulative frequency of public TCR beta family members distinguished carriers of CMV infection plus the relevant HLA type. The ex vivo response was dominated by HLA-C-restricted CMV-specific TCR beta clonotypes, and the single most frequent clonotype in two of eight donors was supplied by these HLA-C-restricted clonotypes.

The sample was cultured PBMCs, taken from culture after CMV antigen stimulation. The sequence derives from a human donor in good health (CMV status not recorded). Some clones in this sample may be carry-over from other donors' samples. Recombination linked TRBV2 to TRBJ1-2; confidence is insufficient to name the D gene. The nucleotides are TGTGCCAGCAGTGACCCGACTCCCGGAGGGGGCTACACCTTC. This is translated as CASSDPTPGGGYTF.